What follows are 5 T cell receptor beta chains derived from one specimen sequenced in a study of blood T cell repertoires in COVID-19. Generated by immunoSEQ multiplex PCR, the TCRdb table keeps only in-frame clones and is missing some. The sample yields about 250,000 clones, approximately 90% seen once. Sequenced input: PBMCs or T cells enriched from blood (not recorded which). The receptors originated from a man aged 40-55 years who had recovered from COVID-19.

The CDR3 DNA is TGTGCCAGCAGCTTAAGTGAGGCGGGTAGCTGGGAGCAGTACTTC. Protein sequence: CASSLSEAGSWEQYF. This chain connects TRBV7-9 to TRBJ2-7; D may be TRBD2 (5 bases). CDR3 length: 15 residues. Germline V gives CDR1 SEHNR, CDR2 FQNEAQ (reference sequence). V was trimmed by 2 bases and J by 7 bases, leaving 18 bases between them.

The chain combines TRBV6-5 with TRBJ2-7; D not resolved. CDR3 length: 10 amino acids. Trimming shortened V by 10 bases and J by 1 base, and 5 bases separated the two germline ends. In germline, CDR1 is MNHEY, CDR2 SVGAGI. CDR3 protein: CAIISYEQYF. The CDR3 coding sequence is TGTGCCATCATTTCCTACGAGCAGTACTTC.

This chain uses TRBV15 with TRBJ1-1, with D possibly TRBD1 on 6 matching bases. Germline V CDR1 and CDR2: LNHNV, YYDKDF (reference sequence). The CDR3 consists of 13 residues. V was clipped by 1 base and J by 6 bases, with 9 bases between them. The CDR3 bases are TGTGCCACCAGCAGAGGGTGGACAGCTGAAGCTTTCTTT. Its protein product is CATSRGWTAEAFF.

The genes are TRBV18 and TRBJ1-6, with D possibly TRBD1 on 5 matching bases. Looked up from germline, CDR1 is KGHSH and CDR2 is LQKENI. V dropped 6 bases and J dropped 8 bases, with 17 bases sitting between them. This CDR3 spans 15 amino acids. The CDR3 region has the DNA TGTGCCAGCTCTCTCGGCGCGGGGACCGATTCACCCCTCCACTTT. Amino acid sequence: CASSLGAGTDSPLHF.

The chain joins TRBV13 to TRBJ2-4, with TRBD1 identical over 10 bases. The CDR3 totals 14 residues. Per the germline V gene, CDR1 is PRHDT and CDR2 is FYEKMQ (reference sequence). V dropped 5 bases and J dropped 5; count of bases not matched to a gene: 3. The CDR3 protein is CASSLGQGENIQYF. CDR3 in DNA: TGTGCCAGCAGCCTCGGACAGGGGGAAAACATTCAGTACTTC.